The 19 T cell receptor beta chains below were found in one sample sequenced in a study of blood T cell repertoires in COVID-19. Clones were sequenced by immunoSEQ multiplex PCR, and TCRdb holds only the in-frame ones, with some missing. Altogether around 340,000 clones are present, about nine tenths being singletons, with the ten largest covering approximately 1%. The sample consisted of PBMCs or T cells enriched from blood (not recorded which). The source of these receptors is a woman aged 25 to 39 who had been exposed to COVID-19.

The rearrangement links TRBV28 to TRBJ2-7; 7 nucleotides line up with TRBD1. CDR3 size: 15 residues. Germline V gene sequence: CDR1 MDHEN, CDR2 SYDVKM. With V trimmed by 2 bases and J by 7 bases, 11 bases remained unmatched. DNA for the CDR3: TGTGCCAGCAGTTTACTCACCAAACAGGGGAGAGAGCAGTACTTC. Translated, it gives CASSLLTKQGREQYF.

The chain has TRBV12-3 or TRBV12-4 and TRBJ2-3; D uncertain. The V end lost 1 base, the J end lost 6 bases, and 8 bases lay between the germline ends. The CDR3 contains 13 residues. The CDR3 region is CASSLVRWDTQYF. The CDR3 DNA sequence: TGTGCCAGCAGTTTAGTTCGGTGGGATACGCAGTATTTT.

V is TRBV6-5 and J is TRBJ1-2; 11 nucleotides line up with TRBD1. The trim removed 3 bases at V and 7 bases at J, leaving 10 bases unmatched. Germline values: CDR1 MNHEY, CDR2 SVGAGI. The CDR3 loop spans 16 amino acids. The CDR3 region has the DNA TGTGCCAGCAGTTATGGGACAGGGGGTCTTGTGGGTGGCTACACCTTC. It codes for CASSYGTGGLVGGYTF.

The V gene is TRBV19, the J gene TRBJ1-4; TRBD1 matches at 11 bases. The CDR3 consists of 14 residues. The ends lost 5 bases at V and 6 bases at J; junction bases unmatched: 2. Germline V gene sequence: CDR1 LNHDA, CDR2 SQIVND (reference sequence). The CDR3 sequence: CASSVGQGDEKLFF. CDR3 nucleotide sequence: TGTGCCAGTAGTGTGGGACAGGGGGATGAAAAACTGTTTTTT.

V usage is TRBV27 and J usage is TRBJ2-5; 8 bases agree with TRBD1. Germline CDR1 and CDR2: MNHEY and SMNVEV (reference sequence). The CDR3 totals 14 residues. V shed 5 bases and J 5 bases; nucleotides not matched to a gene: 7. Here the CDR3 DNA reads TGTGCCAGCAGTCCGCAGGGGGCACGGGAGACCCAGTACTTC. It codes for CASSPQGARETQYF.

J is TRBJ2-7 and V is TRBV6-1; no reliable D call. The germline V gene has CDR1 MNHNS and CDR2 SASEGT. Trimming pared 2 bases from V and 2 bases from J, leaving 7 bases between. This CDR3 spans 13 amino acids. CDR3 protein: CASSEFVTYEQYF. DNA for the CDR3: TGTGCCAGCAGTGAATTTGTTACCTACGAGCAGTACTTC.

The chain couples TRBV2 to TRBJ2-3; 8 bases match TRBD1. The germline CDR1 and CDR2 sequences are SNHLY and FYNNEI. The CDR3 is made up of 13 amino acids. The CDR3 DNA sequence: TGTGCGAACAGGGGGTCAGGTACAGATACGCAGTATTTT. This sequence encodes CANRGSGTDTQYF.

This clone was seen only once. This chain uses TRBV4-1 with TRBJ2-7; no definite D call. The CDR3 spans 13 residues. Deletions cut 1 base from V and 5 bases from J, with 9 bases between. Germline values: CDR1 MGHRA, CDR2 YSYEKL. This CDR3 reads CASSQARLDEQYF. The CDR3 nucleotides read TGCGCCAGCAGCCAAGCTAGGTTGGACGAGCAGTACTTC.

The chain couples TRBV27 to TRBJ2-3, with D uncertain. Trimming took off 5 bases at V and 4 bases at J, with 10 bases between the two ends. The CDR3 has 13 amino acids. Germline values: CDR1 MNHEY, CDR2 SMNVEV (reference sequence). The CDR3 is CASSTPIADTQYF. The DNA of the CDR3 is TGTGCCAGCAGTACCCCCATAGCAGATACGCAGTATTTT.

This sequence joins TRBV5-1 and TRBJ2-7; 9 bases are a match to TRBD2. V lost 10 bases to trimming and J lost 0 bases; unmatched junction nucleotides: 8. Germline V gene sequence: CDR1 SGHRS, CDR2 YFSETQ. The CDR3 is 14 residues long. CDR3 bases: TGCGCCTCAACCCATAGCGGGAGCTCCTACGAGCAGTACTTC. Protein: CASTHSGSSYEQYF.

J is TRBJ2-7 and V is TRBV28; 8 positions agree with TRBD1. The V gene end was trimmed by 3 bases and the J gene end by 0 bases; junction bases not matched to a gene: 4. CDR1 and CDR2 from the germline V gene are MDHEN and SYDVKM. The CDR3 totals 15 residues. In nucleotides, the CDR3 is TGTGCCAGCAGTTTGACAGGGGCGAGCTCCTACGAGCAGTACTTC. The encoded protein is CASSLTGASSYEQYF.

The chain couples TRBV5-6 to TRBJ2-2; 8 bases match TRBD2. The CDR3 contains 18 residues. V was clipped by 4 bases and J by 0 bases; unmatched bases: 11. In germline, CDR1 is SGHDT, CDR2 YYEEEE. This chain's CDR3 is CASSATSGRGANTGELFF. In DNA form, the CDR3 reads TGTGCCAGCAGCGCAACTAGCGGAAGAGGGGCGAACACCGGGGAGCTGTTTTTT.

The CDR3 protein is CASSQDSGTGTYEQYF. CDR3 DNA sequence: TGTGCCAGCAGCCAAGATTCCGGGACAGGGACCTACGAGCAGTACTTC. This rearrangement joins TRBV3-1 (or the pseudogene TRBV3-2) to TRBJ2-7, with 9 bases lining up with TRBD1. CDR3 length: 16 residues. Germline loops: CDR1 LGHDT, CDR2 YNNKEL (reference sequence). J was trimmed by 2 bases and V by 0 bases; bases with no gene match: 5.

V is TRBV5-1 and J is TRBJ1-6; D not resolved. Trimming removed 0 bases at V and 9 bases at J, with 7 bases between. Germline loops: CDR1 SGHRS, CDR2 YFSETQ. This CDR3 region has 13 residues. The CDR3 here is CASSLASGSPLHF. The CDR3 nucleotides are TGCGCCAGCAGCTTGGCCTCGGGTTCACCCCTCCACTTT.

The V and J genes are TRBV30 and TRBJ1-5, with a tentative D call TRBD1 (5 bases). Germline V gene data show CDR1 as GTSNPN and CDR2 as SVGIG (reference sequence). Trimming stripped 0 bases from V and 6 bases from J, with 18 bases between. This CDR3 contains 16 residues. CDR3 protein: CAWSVMGPGKRQPQHF. DNA of the CDR3: TGTGCCTGGAGTGTAATGGGGCCAGGTAAACGTCAGCCCCAGCATTTT.

The chain links TRBV3-1 (or the pseudogene TRBV3-2) to TRBJ2-1; TRBD1 agrees at 8 bases. Per germline, CDR1 LGHDT and CDR2 YNNKEL (reference sequence). With 5 bases clipped from V and 4 bases from J, the junction kept 4 bases outside the gene matches. The CDR3 has 14 residues. The CDR3 here is CASSLDRDYNEQFF. CDR3 coding DNA: TGTGCCAGCAGCTTGGACAGGGATTACAATGAGCAGTTCTTC.

CDR3 nucleotides: TGTGCCAGCAGCCTCCTCTTCTCGGAGCAGTACTTC. It encodes CASSLLFSEQYF. The rearrangement uses TRBV7-9 and TRBJ2-7, with D uncertain. Germline CDR1 is SEHNR and CDR2 is FQNEAQ (reference sequence). CDR3 length equals 12 residues. V was shortened by 5 bases and J by 7 bases, with 12 bases between the two germline ends.

J is TRBJ1-2 and V is TRBV19, with 7 bases fitting TRBD1. Germline values: CDR1 LNHDA, CDR2 SQIVND (reference sequence). V lost 7 bases, J lost 2 bases, and 10 bases stayed unmatched. This CDR3 comprises 15 residues. CDR3 amino acids: CASTLFRQGNYGYTF. The CDR3 coding sequence is TGTGCCAGTACCTTATTTCGACAGGGAAACTATGGCTACACCTTC.

This clone turned up a few times. The J gene is TRBJ2-2, the V gene TRBV5-1; D remains ambiguous. Trimming removed 3 bases at V and 2 bases at J, with 8 bases between. The CDR3 length is 14 residues. The germline CDR1 and CDR2 sequences are SGHRS and YFSETQ. The CDR3 here is CASSSTLNTGELFF. CDR3 nucleotides: TGCGCCAGCAGCTCTACGCTTAACACCGGGGAGCTGTTTTTT.